What follows are 18 T cell receptor beta chains derived from one specimen sequenced in a study of Tregs in tolerant kidney transplant recipients. Sequencing used immunoSEQ multiplex PCR; TCRdb keeps in-frame clones, though not all of them. In the table there are tens of thousands of clones, more than 90% of which are singletons. Source material: CD8+ T cells from blood. Receptors were obtained from a human donor in good health.

The rearrangement links TRBV7-9 to TRBJ1-1; D unclear. There are 14 residues in the CDR3. Germline values: CDR1 SEHNR, CDR2 FQNEAQ (reference sequence). Trimming cost V 11 bases and J 0 bases, with 16 bases left between them. This CDR3 is CASTSPEVNTEAFF. CDR3 sequence (DNA): TGTGCCTCCACCTCTCCTGAGGTGAACACTGAAGCTTTCTTT.

The sample holds one count of this clone. The chain carries TRBV7-6 and TRBJ2-1; perhaps TRBD2 as D (6 bases). The germline gives CDR1 SGHVS, CDR2 FNYEAQ. V shed 6 bases and J shed 0 bases, with 15 bases lying between them. This CDR3 comprises 16 residues. Here the CDR3 DNA reads TGTGCCAGCAGTCCTTTGGGGGGATACTCCTACAATGAGCAGTTCTTC. Amino acids: CASSPLGGYSYNEQFF. Full variable domain (remainder filled in from reference TRBV7-6 and TRBJ2-1): GAGVSQSPRYKVTKRGQDVALRCDPISGHVSLYWYRQALGQGPEFLTYFNYEAQQDKSGLPNDRFSAERPEGSISTLTIQRTEQRDSAMYRCASSPLGGYSYNEQFFGPGTRLTVL.

The chain uses TRBV5-6 and TRBJ1-1; unclear D gene. This CDR3 spans 17 amino acids. The germline gives CDR1 SGHDT, CDR2 YYEEEE. V was clipped by 4 bases and J by 7 bases, with 26 bases between them. The CDR3 nucleotides are TGTGCCAGCAGCGCCCCCCCCACGCGGTTGAAGTTTGGTGAAGCTTTCTTT. It codes for CASSAPPTRLKFGEAFF.

The V and J genes are TRBV5-4 and TRBJ1-1; tentative D call: TRBD1 (5 bases). Trimming removed 2 bases from V and 1 base from J, with 12 bases in between. Germline-derived CDR1 and CDR2 are SGHNT and YYREEE (reference sequence). This CDR3 has 15 residues. The CDR3 loop is CASSFAGWENTEAFF. DNA of the CDR3: TGTGCCAGCAGCTTCGCAGGGTGGGAGAACACTGAAGCTTTCTTT. Supplemented by reference TRBV5-4 and TRBJ1-1, the full variable domain reads ETGVTQSPTHLIKTRGQQVTLRCSSQSGHNTVSWYQQALGQGPQFIFQYYREEENGRGNFPPRFSGLQFPNYSSELNVNALELDDSALYLCASSFAGWENTEAFFGQGTRLTVV.

The chain has TRBV9 and TRBJ2-1, with D maybe TRBD2 (6 bases). The CDR3 loop spans 13 amino acids. Deletions cut 5 bases from V and 3 bases from J, with 9 bases between. The germline gives CDR1 SGDLS, CDR2 YYNGEE. This CDR3 reads CASRRGDYNEQFF. The CDR3 DNA reads TGTGCCAGCAGGCGGGGAGACTACAATGAGCAGTTCTTC.

The genes are TRBV5-1 and TRBJ2-3, with D perhaps TRBD1 (7 bases). The germline V gene encodes CDR1 SGHRS and CDR2 YFSETQ. The CDR3 spans 16 residues. V lost 2 bases to trimming and J lost 5 bases, with 18 bases between them. CDR3 loop: CASSFLGQGGEDTQYF. Written as DNA, the CDR3 is TGCGCCAGCAGCTTTTTAGGGCAGGGGGGAGAAGATACGCAGTATTTT. Full variable domain (outside the CDR3, taken from reference TRBV5-1 and TRBJ2-3): KAGVTQTPRYLIKTRGQQVTLSCSPISGHRSVSWYQQTPGQGLQFLFEYFSETQRNKGNFPGRFSGRQFSNSRSEMNVSTLELGDSALYLCASSFLGQGGEDTQYFGPGTRLTVL.

The genes are TRBV15 and TRBJ2-1; D call uncertain. CDR1 and CDR2 from the germline V gene are LNHNV and YYDKDF (reference sequence). CDR3 length equals 13 residues. Trimming cost V 1 base and J 3 bases, with 4 bases left between them. The CDR3 reads CATSRVGYNEQFF. CDR3 sequence (DNA): TGTGCCACCAGCAGAGTCGGCTACAATGAGCAGTTCTTC.

The V gene is TRBV7-9, the J gene TRBJ2-3; D possibly corresponds to TRBD1 (6 bases). The germline gives CDR1 SEHNR, CDR2 FQNEAQ (reference sequence). CDR3 length equals 15 residues. V was trimmed by 1 base and J by 1 base, leaving 9 bases between them. In DNA, the CDR3 is TGTGCCAGCAGCTTAGGGGGGCAGGGCACAGATACGCAGTATTTT. This encodes CASSLGGQGTDTQYF.

For this clone: The sample has other DNA sequences that encode this CDR3 too. This chain connects TRBV10-1 to TRBJ2-7, with TRBD1 identical over 9 bases. This CDR3 is 17 amino acids long. The ends lost 0 bases at V and 0 bases at J; junction bases unmatched: 6. Per germline, CDR1 WNHNN and CDR2 SYGVQD (reference sequence). CDR3 loop: CASSESIGTGISYEQYF. The DNA for the CDR3 is TGCGCCAGCAGTGAGTCGATAGGGACAGGGATCTCCTACGAGCAGTACTTC.

The chain employs TRBV19 and TRBJ1-2; D gene unclear. With 1 base removed from V and 4 bases from J, the gap between germline ends came to 7 bases. The germline V gene encodes CDR1 LNHDA and CDR2 SQIVND (reference sequence). The CDR3 is made up of 13 amino acids. The CDR3 loop reads CASSIGFPYGYTF. CDR3 nucleotides: TGTGCCAGTAGTATAGGTTTTCCCTATGGCTACACCTTC.

This chain connects TRBV13 to TRBJ2-1; 11 positions match TRBD1. Trimming cost V 5 bases and J 9 bases; bases outside gene matches: 6. This CDR3 has 14 residues. Germline CDR1 is PRHDT and CDR2 is FYEKMQ (reference sequence). CDR3 nucleotides: TGTGCCAGCAGCCTCGGACAGGGGGCAGGTGAGCAGTTCTTC. This sequence encodes CASSLGQGAGEQFF.

This sequence joins TRBV7-8 and TRBJ2-5, with D maybe TRBD1 (6 bases). This CDR3 has 17 amino acids. V was cut by 5 bases and J by 1 base, with 20 bases left in between. In germline, CDR1 is SGHVS, CDR2 FQNEAQ. CDR3 region: CASSNSLERTAQETQYF. CDR3 nucleotide sequence: TGTGCCAGCAGCAACTCTTTGGAACGGACAGCCCAAGAGACCCAGTACTTC.

This clone was counted once. The CDR3 region has the DNA TGTGCCAGCAGCTTAGCCACCGGGACTAGAGGTTACGAGCAGTACTTC. The encoded protein is CASSLATGTRGYEQYF. The chain links TRBV11-2 to TRBJ2-7, with TRBD2 matching over 8 bases. V gave up 1 base and J gave up 4 bases; unmatched junction bases: 9. Germline loops: CDR1 SGHAT, CDR2 FQNNGV. CDR3 length equals 16 residues.

This chain connects TRBV4-1 to TRBJ2-7; D unclear. Germline assignment: CDR1 MGHRA and CDR2 YSYEKL. The CDR3 runs to 16 residues. Between the trimmed V and J ends, which lost 2 bases and 2 bases, there was a span of 16 bases. The CDR3 DNA sequence: TGCGCCAGCAGCCAATACCCAACCACTAACACCTACGAGCAGTACTTC. The encoded protein is CASSQYPTTNTYEQYF.

This clone appeared once. This chain connects TRBV11-2 to TRBJ1-4; TRBD1 might be the D (5 bases). Germline V lookup: CDR1 SGHAT, CDR2 FQNNGV. The CDR3 spans 15 residues. With 5 bases removed from V and 7 bases from J, the gap between germline ends came to 17 bases. The CDR3 sequence: CASSGFRGQGEKLFF. For the CDR3, the DNA is TGTGCCAGCAGCGGGTTTCGTGGGCAGGGTGAAAAACTGTTTTTT.

This clone has a single count. The rearrangement uses TRBV5-1 and TRBJ2-3, with 7 bases aligning to TRBD2. CDR3 length: 16 amino acids. With V trimmed by 4 bases and J by 2 bases, 10 bases remained unmatched. Germline CDR1 and CDR2: SGHRS and YFSETQ. CDR3 DNA sequence: TGCGCCAGCAGCGCTCCTGGGGAGGGCTTCACAGATACGCAGTATTTT. Amino acid sequence: CASSAPGEGFTDTQYF.

The chain couples TRBV7-8 to TRBJ1-1, with D perhaps TRBD1 (5 bases). Germline CDR1 and CDR2: SGHVS and FQNEAQ. V lost 1 base and J lost 7, with 19 bases in between. This CDR3 is 16 amino acids long. The CDR3 here is CASSLEATGAPIEAFF. CDR3 DNA sequence: TGTGCCAGCAGCTTAGAGGCTACAGGCGCTCCTATTGAAGCTTTCTTT.

V and J are TRBV27 and TRBJ2-6; tentative D call: TRBD1 (6 bases). CDR1 is MNHEY and CDR2 is SMNVEV in the germline V gene (reference sequence). Trimming pared 6 bases from V and 4 bases from J, leaving 10 bases between. The CDR3 covers 14 residues. The CDR3 loop reads CASRERGGANVLTF. For the CDR3, the DNA is TGTGCCAGCAGAGAAAGGGGGGGGGCCAACGTCCTGACTTTC.